The 32 T cell receptor beta chains below all came from one sample that was sequenced in a study of identical twins. TCRdb reprocessed the 5' RACE reads with MiXCR, giving one entry per CDR3 protein. The sample yields fewer than 550,000 distinct CDR3 sequences, around 15% seen once. These data also formed part of another study, on yellow fever vaccine responses in identical twins.

The material sequenced was CD4+ T cells sorted from blood. The receptor source for this set is a woman aged 18-29 years in good health.

This clonotype showed up just a few times. V gene TRBV28 combines with J gene TRBJ2-5; D not resolved. This CDR3 is built from 13 residues. Deletions cut 6 bases from V and 5 bases from J, with 13 bases between. Germline CDR1 reads MDHEN; CDR2 reads SYDVKM. Here the CDR3 DNA reads TGTGCCAGCAGGTTTGCGGCACCGGAGACCCAGTACTTC. Its translation: CASRFAAPETQYF.

This chain connects TRBV7-2 to TRBJ2-7; D may be TRBD2 (5 bases). The CDR3 spans 15 residues. Trimming removed 5 bases from V and 3 bases from J, with 17 bases in between. CDR1 is SGHTA, CDR2 FQGNSA, per germline. The CDR3 protein is CASSPGSLASYEQYF. The CDR3 DNA sequence: TGTGCCAGCAGCCCAGGATCGCTAGCTAGCTACGAGCAGTACTTC. The full variable domain, rest sourced from reference TRBV7-2 and TRBJ2-7, is GAGVSQSPSNKVTEKGKDVELRCDPISGHTALYWYRQSLGQGLEFLIYFQGNSAPDKSGLPSDRFSAERTGGSVSTLTIQRTQQEDSAVYLCASSPGSLASYEQYFGPGTRLTVT.

This clonotype was recorded a few times. This rearrangement joins TRBV10-3 to TRBJ2-5; D might be TRBD1 (5 bases). Trimming took 6 bases from V and 3 from J, leaving 14 bases between them. Germline CDR1 is ENHRY and CDR2 is SYGVKD. The CDR3 is made up of 14 amino acids. CDR3 nucleotide sequence: TGTGCCATCAGCAAGGACATCTTCAAAGAGACCCAGTACTTC. Protein sequence: CAISKDIFKETQYF.

This rearrangement joins TRBV27 to TRBJ1-1, with TRBD1 matching over 9 bases. The CDR3 loop spans 13 amino acids. Germline V gives CDR1 MNHEY, CDR2 SMNVEV (reference sequence). The V segment lost 6 bases and the J segment 5 bases; nucleotides outside the gene matches: 4. In DNA form, the CDR3 reads TGTGCCAGCAGAACAGGGGGCCAAACTGAAGCTTTCTTT. Protein sequence: CASRTGGQTEAFF.

This clonotype was recorded a few times. The chain uses TRBV6-1 and TRBJ1-4, with 9 bases that match TRBD1. CDR3 length: 14 residues. CDR1 and CDR2 (germline): MNHNS, SASEGT. J gave up 5 bases and V 8 bases, and 6 bases lay outside the gene matches. Here the CDR3 DNA reads TGTGCCAGCTGGGAGGGACAGGGAAATGAAAAACTGTTTTTT. This sequence encodes CASWEGQGNEKLFF.

This clonotype was seen at least ten times. V gene TRBV20-1 combines with J gene TRBJ2-7, with D tentatively TRBD1 (5 bases). Germline lookup yields CDR1 DFQATT and CDR2 SNEGSKA (reference sequence). The V end was cut by 0 bases, the J end by 5 bases, with 11 bases between. The CDR3 is 13 residues long. The CDR3 region is CSAREAGLNEQYF. Written as DNA, the CDR3 is TGCAGTGCTAGAGAGGCAGGGCTCAACGAGCAGTACTTC.

This clonotype was observed at least ten times. V gene TRBV27 combines with J gene TRBJ1-6; TRBD1 might be the D (5 bases). CDR1 is MNHEY, CDR2 SMNVEV, per germline (reference sequence). V was trimmed by 1 base and J by 5 bases, leaving 12 bases between them. The CDR3 is 16 amino acids. The CDR3 DNA reads as TGTGCCAGCAGTTTATTTGGGGCAGAGCATAATTCACCCCTCCACTTT. This codes for CASSLFGAEHNSPLHF.

The CDR3 sequence: CASSLIGTGFTEAFF. Here the CDR3 DNA reads TGTGCCAGCAGTTTAATCGGGACAGGGTTCACTGAAGCTTTCTTT. V and J are TRBV12-3 or TRBV12-4 and TRBJ1-1, with 9 bases fitting TRBD1. V lost 2 bases, J lost 4 bases, and 5 bases stayed unmatched. The CDR3 is made up of 15 amino acids.

This clonotype showed up just a few times. The V and J genes are TRBV6-1 and TRBJ2-1, with D hard to call. V was shortened by 2 bases and J by 6 bases, with 11 bases between the two germline ends. Germline-derived CDR1 and CDR2 are MNHNS and SASEGT. This CDR3 contains 14 residues. The CDR3 protein is CASSESHWFNEQFF. The CDR3 DNA sequence: TGTGCCAGCAGTGAAAGTCATTGGTTCAATGAGCAGTTCTTC.

This clonotype was seen a few times. The chain couples TRBV7-2 to TRBJ2-7; 7 nucleotides align to TRBD1. V gave up 0 bases and J gave up 2 bases; unmatched junction bases: 4. The CDR3 length is 15 residues. Germline loops: CDR1 SGHTA, CDR2 FQGNSA. Written as DNA, the CDR3 is TGTGCCAGCAGCTTAGCGTGGGACAGTACCTACGAGCAGTACTTC. Encoded protein: CASSLAWDSTYEQYF.

This clonotype showed up many times. This chain connects TRBV5-1 to TRBJ2-7, with 12 bases fitting TRBD2. V dropped 4 bases and J dropped 3; count of bases not matched to a gene: 2. Germline CDR1 SGHRS, CDR2 YFSETQ. This CDR3 comprises 14 residues. DNA for the CDR3: TGCGCCAGCAGCCTGACTAGCGGGGGCTACGAGCAGTACTTC. Its protein product is CASSLTSGGYEQYF.

The table lists this clonotype with a few counts. The genes are TRBV20-1 and TRBJ2-3; D remains unclear. Trimming took 6 bases from V and 1 from J, leaving 11 bases between them. The CDR3 consists of 13 residues. CDR1 and CDR2 (germline): DFQATT, SNEGSKA (reference sequence). In nucleotides, the CDR3 is TGCAGTGCCAACGGCCCTGGCACAGATACGCAGTATTTT. This gives the protein CSANGPGTDTQYF.

This clonotype appeared a few times. This rearrangement joins TRBV3-1 to TRBJ1-2; D remains ambiguous. V shed 1 base and J shed 8 bases, with 11 bases lying between them. This CDR3 has 13 residues. Germline assignment: CDR1 LGHDT and CDR2 YNNKEL (reference sequence). This CDR3 reads CASSQVRTDGYTF. CDR3 coding DNA: TGTGCCAGCAGCCAAGTTCGGACTGACGGCTACACCTTC.

This clonotype was counted between two and nine times. The chain joins TRBV6-5 to TRBJ1-5; D is ambiguous. V gave up 4 bases and J gave up 3 bases, with 7 bases separating them. Germline CDR1 MNHEY, CDR2 SVGAGI. The length of the CDR3 is 13 residues. CDR3 sequence (DNA): TGTGCCAGCAGTTCGAGTCCCAATCAGCCCCAGCATTTT. It yields the protein CASSSSPNQPQHF.

This clonotype came up a few times. This chain uses TRBV6-1 with TRBJ2-3; 9 bases match TRBD1. This CDR3 comprises 14 residues. V shed 8 bases and J 4 bases; nucleotides not matched to a gene: 7. The germline V gene encodes CDR1 MNHNS and CDR2 SASEGT. Here the CDR3 DNA reads TGTGCCAGCGCGGGACAGGGAGGCGCAGATACGCAGTATTTT. Translation gives CASAGQGGADTQYF.

This chain links TRBV5-1 with TRBJ2-2; TRBD1 might be the D (6 bases). From germline, CDR1 is SGHRS and CDR2 YFSETQ. The CDR3 contains 15 residues. V was shortened by 7 bases and J by 1 base, with 14 bases between the two germline ends. The CDR3, as DNA: TGCGCCAGCCAAAGTCCGGGACAGAACACCGGGGAGCTGTTTTTT. This gives the protein CASQSPGQNTGELFF.

Only a few counts were recorded for this clonotype. The V call is TRBV20-1, the J call TRBJ2-5; D call uncertain. The ends were cut back, 0 bases at V and 2 bases at J, with 7 bases in the middle. CDR3 length: 13 amino acids. The germline V gene has CDR1 DFQATT and CDR2 SNEGSKA (reference sequence). In nucleotides, the CDR3 is TGCAGTGCTAGAGATCACCTACAAGAGACCCAGTACTTC. It is translated as CSARDHLQETQYF.

This clonotype was seen repeatedly, ten times or more. V usage is TRBV29-1 and J usage is TRBJ2-1, with TRBD2 identical over 11 bases. V shed 5 bases, J shed 6 bases, and the junction held 6 bases outside the gene matches. The length of the CDR3 is 14 residues. Germline CDR1 reads SQVTM; CDR2 reads ANQGSEA. The CDR3 nucleotides read TGCAGCGTTCAGGGGCTAGCGGGGGGCAATGAGCAGTTCTTC. Translated: CSVQGLAGGNEQFF.

This clonotype was seen at least ten times. The chain has TRBV20-1 and TRBJ2-3; tentative D call: TRBD1 (5 bases). Trimming stripped 3 bases from V and 2 bases from J, with 9 bases between. Germline assignment: CDR1 DFQATT and CDR2 SNEGSKA (reference sequence). The CDR3 is 13 residues long. The CDR3 here is CSASARATDTQYF. CDR3 DNA sequence: TGCAGTGCTAGTGCCAGGGCCACAGATACGCAGTATTTT.

This clonotype was recorded many times. This chain joins TRBV9 and TRBJ2-7, with D uncertain. V was trimmed by 0 bases and J by 2 bases, leaving 9 bases between them. CDR3 length equals 14 residues. Germline assignment: CDR1 SGDLS and CDR2 YYNGEE. CDR3 nucleotide sequence: TGTGCCAGCAGCGTAGGGGTTCAGACCTACGAGCAGTACTTC. It yields the protein CASSVGVQTYEQYF.

This chain joins TRBV4-3 and TRBJ2-7; D remains ambiguous. The CDR3 totals 12 residues. The ends were cut back, 6 bases at V and 4 bases at J, with 10 bases in the middle. CDR1 and CDR2 (germline): LGHNA, YSLEER. Here the CDR3 DNA reads TGCGCCAGCAGAAGTCTAGTTTACGAGCAGTACTTC. Amino acid sequence: CASRSLVYEQYF.

The chain links TRBV18 to TRBJ2-7; TRBD1 is a possible D gene (5 bases). The CDR3 has 15 amino acids. V was cut by 0 bases and J by 5 bases, with 14 bases left in between. Germline CDR1 is KGHSH and CDR2 is LQKENI. The CDR3 loop is CASSPPISRVHEQYF. CDR3 coding DNA: TGTGCCAGCTCACCACCAATCTCCAGGGTCCACGAGCAGTACTTC.

This clonotype has just one count. The V and J genes are TRBV30 and TRBJ2-3; 8 nucleotides line up with TRBD2. This CDR3 comprises 15 residues. V trimming: 4 bases; J trimming: 2 bases; junction bases outside the gene matches: 8. The germline V gene encodes CDR1 GTSNPN and CDR2 SVGIG (reference sequence). CDR3 sequence reads: CAWTDRGGPTDTQYF. CDR3 coding DNA: TGTGCCTGGACTGACCGGGGGGGGCCCACAGATACGCAGTATTTT.

Many counts were recorded for this clonotype. In DNA form, the CDR3 reads TGTGCCAGCAGTTTAGCCAGGAATACGCAGTATTTT. It is translated as CASSLARNTQYF. The genes are TRBV12-3 or TRBV12-4 and TRBJ2-3; no definite D call. V dropped 0 bases and J dropped 7 bases, with 5 bases sitting between them. The length of the CDR3 is 12 residues.

The gene calls are TRBV10-3 and TRBJ2-6, with unresolved D. CDR1 and CDR2 (germline): ENHRY, SYGVKD. The V gene lost 6 bases and the J gene lost 0 bases, with 6 bases spanning the gap. The CDR3 covers 14 residues. The CDR3 sequence: CAIRESSGANVLTF. The CDR3 DNA sequence: TGTGCCATCAGAGAAAGCTCTGGGGCCAACGTCCTGACTTTC.

This chain links TRBV6-2 or TRBV6-3 with TRBJ2-7; 9 positions match TRBD1. Germline V gene lookup returns CDR1 MNHEY and CDR2 SVGEGT. Unmatched junction bases numbered 9, after V lost 6 bases and J lost 6 bases. The CDR3 has 14 amino acids. For the CDR3, the DNA is TGTGCCAGCAGGATACCGGGACAGGGTGGCGAGCAGTACTTC. Translation: CASRIPGQGGEQYF.

The V call is TRBV20-1, the J call TRBJ1-2, with D possibly TRBD1 on 5 matching bases. CDR1 and CDR2 (germline): DFQATT, SNEGSKA (reference sequence). The CDR3 runs to 13 residues. Trimming took off 6 bases at V and 0 bases at J, with 11 bases between the two ends. The CDR3 coding sequence is TGCAGTGCCAGGACACCTCCTAACTATGGCTACACCTTC. This sequence encodes CSARTPPNYGYTF.

This clonotype was seen a few times. The rearrangement uses TRBV11-2 and TRBJ2-4; no firm D call. This CDR3 is 18 amino acids long. The germline V and J ends were trimmed by 5 bases and 0 bases, with 20 bases remaining between them. From germline, CDR1 is SGHAT and CDR2 FQNNGV. The CDR3 loop is CASSPRPPRFLAKNIQYF. CDR3 DNA: TGTGCCAGCAGCCCTAGACCCCCCCGATTCTTAGCCAAAAACATTCAGTACTTC.

This clonotype was observed many times. V and J are TRBV5-1 and TRBJ1-1, with D possibly being TRBD1 (6 bases). The CDR3 covers 14 residues. Trimming stripped 4 bases from V and 5 bases from J, with 15 bases between. Germline V gene sequence: CDR1 SGHRS, CDR2 YFSETQ. CDR3 nucleotide sequence: TGCGCCAGCAGCCCCGAGGGGGGAAAGACTGAAGCTTTCTTT. Protein product: CASSPEGGKTEAFF.

The V and J genes are TRBV20-1 and TRBJ2-4, with 7 bases fitting TRBD2. The J segment lost 7 bases and the V segment lost 6 bases, leaving 9 bases of the junction unmatched. Germline assignment: CDR1 DFQATT and CDR2 SNEGSKA (reference sequence). The CDR3 runs to 13 residues. Written as DNA, the CDR3 is TGCAGTGCGGACGGGGTAGCGGGCAACATTCAGTACTTC. Its translation: CSADGVAGNIQYF.

The sample holds a few counts of this clonotype. The chain couples TRBV4-3 to TRBJ2-3; the D gene could be TRBD1 or TRBD2 (5 bases each). Germline V gene sequence: CDR1 LGHNA, CDR2 YSLEER. Trimming shortened V by 0 bases and J by 0 bases, and 13 bases separated the two germline ends. The CDR3 is 17 amino acids. The CDR3 sequence: CASSQDSYGTSTDTQYF. The CDR3 nucleotides are TGCGCCAGCAGCCAAGATTCCTACGGGACCAGCACAGATACGCAGTATTTT.

This clonotype came up a few times. The chain couples TRBV4-1 to TRBJ2-7, with a weak D call TRBD1 (6 bases). This CDR3 is built from 15 residues. Trimming pared 1 base from V and 2 bases from J, leaving 12 bases between. Germline V gene data show CDR1 as MGHRA and CDR2 as YSYEKL. The CDR3 DNA sequence: TGCGCCAGCAGCCAAGGAGAGGGGGTAGCCTACGAGCAGTACTTC. Amino acid sequence: CASSQGEGVAYEQYF.